This T cell receptor (beta chain) was recorded in a study of CD8 T cells in Susac syndrome (dated by TCRdb to the late 2010s). About the full investigation: Whether CD8+ T cell activation and differentiation in Susac syndrome was antigen driven was tested using repertoire sequencing. The paper's findings and limits, for the study overall: The study acknowledged that relatively few individuals were included in the TCR sequencing and HLA analysis.

Comment on this clonotype: Its binding antigen is unknown. No qualities accompany the bases; no much larger clone lies one base away.

The CDR3 numbers 16 residues from cysteine through phenylalanine. Only the CDR3 part of the read is kept: 48 bases, read in frame from the first base. V has 3 bases trimmed and J has 9 bases trimmed; junction bases matching no gene number 9. CDR1 and CDR2 were assigned from the germline V gene as LGHNA and YNFKEQ. RNA was extracted using the RNeasy kit, and roughly 0.45 to 1 ug of the RNA was reverse transcribed with random hexamers. TCR beta CDR3 regions were amplified with the immunoSEQ multiplex PCR assay covering 54 Vbeta and 13 Jbeta segments. PCR amplification bias was corrected by using a synthetic template baseline for primer optimization and computational correction. The source study handled its data this way. Only productive sequences were kept, with reads annotated to V, D and J genes according to IMGT and analyzed in immunoSEQ Analyzer. Clonality was computed as one minus Shannon entropy normalized by log2 of the number of productive unique sequences. Public and private clones were assessed among the 100 most prevalent clones of each patient and control. Clones were defined as Susac-specific if absent from the healthy and MS cohorts, from 900 to 1,200 published viral clones and from other ImmuneACCESS disease sequences. Clones were called with MiXCR by TCRdb after fastp trimmed the public reads at Q25, and only in-frame beta chains were retained. When rows share a CDR3 protein, they turn into one entry using the most common DNA and genes. The authors' filters were not applied to this entry. In this sample the table shows some 110,000 distinct CDR3 sequences, around 94% of which occur a single time. The top ten clones comprise around 0.085% of the sample.

High-throughput TCR beta sequencing profiled peripheral blood CD8+ and CD4+ T cells from healthy donors, Susac syndrome patients and multiple sclerosis patients. Multiple sclerosis controls were treatment-naive patients with stable or active relapsing-remitting disease fulfilling revised McDonald criteria. Bulk CD8+ and CD4+ T cells were purified magnetically by negative isolation, whereas CD8+ TEMRA cells were enriched by FACS. Blood was drawn into EDTA tubes, processed within 24 hours, and PBMCs were isolated by density gradient centrifugation. PBMCs intended for TCR sequencing were cryopreserved in liquid nitrogen and were subsequently thawed in a 37 degrees C water bath. The sorted or isolated CD4+, CD8+ and CD8+ TEMRA cells reached a purity of at least 90%.

The sequencing sample was made of CD4+ T cells from PBMCs. The sequence was obtained from a human donor with multiple sclerosis. The V and J genes are TRBV4-2 and TRBJ1-6, and 9 junctional nucleotides match TRBD1. The CDR3 protein is CASSQPGTGRSSPLHF. The DNA sequence follows: TGTGCCAGCAGCCAGCCGGGGACAGGGAGGAGTTCACCCCTCCACTTT.